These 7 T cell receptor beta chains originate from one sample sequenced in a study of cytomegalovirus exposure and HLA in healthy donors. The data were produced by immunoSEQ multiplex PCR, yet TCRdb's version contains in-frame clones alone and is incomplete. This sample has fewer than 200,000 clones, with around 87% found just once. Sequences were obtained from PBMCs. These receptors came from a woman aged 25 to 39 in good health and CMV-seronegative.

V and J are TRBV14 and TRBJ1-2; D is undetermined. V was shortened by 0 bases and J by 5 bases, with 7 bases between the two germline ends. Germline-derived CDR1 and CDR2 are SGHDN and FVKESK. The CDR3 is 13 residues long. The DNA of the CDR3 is TGTGCCAGCAGCCAAGATTATCTGTATGGCTACACCTTC. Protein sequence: CASSQDYLYGYTF.

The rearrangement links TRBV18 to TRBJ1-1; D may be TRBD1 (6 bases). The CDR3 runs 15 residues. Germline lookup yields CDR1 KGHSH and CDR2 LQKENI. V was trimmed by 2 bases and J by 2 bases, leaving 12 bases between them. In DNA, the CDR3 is TGTGCCAGCTCACCATCAGTACAGGGAAACACTGAAGCTTTCTTT. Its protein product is CASSPSVQGNTEAFF. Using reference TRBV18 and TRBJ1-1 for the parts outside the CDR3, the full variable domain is NAGVMQNPRHLVRRRGQEARLRCSPMKGHSHVYWYRQLPEEGLKFMVYLQKENIIDESGMPKERFSAEFPKEGPSILRIQQVVRGDSAAYFCASSPSVQGNTEAFFGQGTRLTVV.

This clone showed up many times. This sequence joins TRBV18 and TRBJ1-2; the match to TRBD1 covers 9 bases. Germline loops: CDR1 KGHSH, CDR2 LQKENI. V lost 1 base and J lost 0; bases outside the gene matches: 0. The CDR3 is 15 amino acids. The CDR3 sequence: CASSPRQGANYGYTF. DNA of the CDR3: TGTGCCAGCTCACCACGACAGGGGGCTAACTATGGCTACACCTTC.

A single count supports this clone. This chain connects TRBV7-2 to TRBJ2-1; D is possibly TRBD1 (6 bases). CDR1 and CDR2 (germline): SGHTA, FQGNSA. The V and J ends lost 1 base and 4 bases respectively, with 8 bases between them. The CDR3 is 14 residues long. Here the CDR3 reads CASSLDTGYNEQFF. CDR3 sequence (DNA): TGTGCCAGCAGCTTAGATACAGGGTACAATGAGCAGTTCTTC.

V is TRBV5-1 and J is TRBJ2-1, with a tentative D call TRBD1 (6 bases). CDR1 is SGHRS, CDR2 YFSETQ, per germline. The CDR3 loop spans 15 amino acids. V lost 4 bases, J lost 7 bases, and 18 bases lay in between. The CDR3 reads CASSPRTGQGNEQFF. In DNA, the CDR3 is TGCGCCAGCAGCCCACGAACAGGTCAGGGGAATGAGCAGTTCTTC.

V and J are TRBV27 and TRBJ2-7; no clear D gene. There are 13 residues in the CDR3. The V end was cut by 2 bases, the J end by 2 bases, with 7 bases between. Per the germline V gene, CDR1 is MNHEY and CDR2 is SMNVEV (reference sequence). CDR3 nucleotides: TGTGCCAGCAGTTTAGACTCAGCCTACGAGCAGTACTTC. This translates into CASSLDSAYEQYF.

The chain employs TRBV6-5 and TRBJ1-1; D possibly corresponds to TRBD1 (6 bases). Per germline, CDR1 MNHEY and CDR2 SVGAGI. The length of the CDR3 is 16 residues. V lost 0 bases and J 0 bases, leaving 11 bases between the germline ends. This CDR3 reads CASSYSIGTLNTEAFF. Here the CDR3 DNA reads TGTGCCAGCAGTTACTCGATCGGGACATTGAACACTGAAGCTTTCTTT.